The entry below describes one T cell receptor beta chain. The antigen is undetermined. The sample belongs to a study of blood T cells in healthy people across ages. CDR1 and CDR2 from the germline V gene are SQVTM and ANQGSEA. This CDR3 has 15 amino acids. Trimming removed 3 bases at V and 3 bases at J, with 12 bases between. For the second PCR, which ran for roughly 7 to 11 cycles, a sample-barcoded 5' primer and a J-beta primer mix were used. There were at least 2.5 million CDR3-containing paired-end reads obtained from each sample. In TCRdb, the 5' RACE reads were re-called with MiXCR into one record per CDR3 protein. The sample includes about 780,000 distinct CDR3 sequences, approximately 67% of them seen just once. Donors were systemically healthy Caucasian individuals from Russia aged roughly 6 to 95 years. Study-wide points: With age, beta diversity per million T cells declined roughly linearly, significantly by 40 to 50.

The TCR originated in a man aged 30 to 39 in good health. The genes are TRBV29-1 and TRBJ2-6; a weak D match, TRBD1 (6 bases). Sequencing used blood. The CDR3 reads CSVDRQDDGANVLTF. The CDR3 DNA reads TGCAGCGTTGATCGACAGGACGATGGGGCCAACGTCCTGACTTTC.